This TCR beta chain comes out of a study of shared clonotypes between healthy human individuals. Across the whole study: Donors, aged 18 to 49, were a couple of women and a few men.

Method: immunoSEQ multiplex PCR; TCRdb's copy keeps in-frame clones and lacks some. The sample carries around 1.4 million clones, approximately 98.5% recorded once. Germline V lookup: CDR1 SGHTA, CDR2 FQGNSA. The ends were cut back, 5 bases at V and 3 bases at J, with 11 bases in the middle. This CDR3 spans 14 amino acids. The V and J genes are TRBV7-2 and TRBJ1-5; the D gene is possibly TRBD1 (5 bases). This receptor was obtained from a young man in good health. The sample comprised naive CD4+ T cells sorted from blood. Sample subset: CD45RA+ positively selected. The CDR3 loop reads CASSHDRYNQPQHF. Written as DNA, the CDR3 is TGTGCCAGCAGCCACGACAGATACAATCAGCCCCAGCATTTT.